This T cell receptor beta chain was captured in a study of beta chain features in type 1 diabetes. Expressed TCRB transcripts got sequenced, as all isolated RNA was reverse transcribed. The protocol was immunoSEQ multiplex PCR, while the TCRdb copy is restricted to in-frame clones and leaves out a portion. The data hold hundreds of thousands of clones, with roughly an eighth observed a single time. As for this clone: Antigen: not known.

Findings and limits, study-wide: All four CD4+ subsets from Type 1 diabetes patients carried moderately but significantly shorter TCRB CDR3s.

This clonotype originated in a young man with type 1 diabetes. Sample: naive CD4+ T cells from blood.

The DNA for the CDR3 is TGTGCCAGCAGCCCCGGACAGGGAATTTTCAATGAGCAGTTCTTC. It translates to CASSPGQGIFNEQFF. J is TRBJ2-1 and V is TRBV6-5, with 8 bases aligning to TRBD1. The germline V gene encodes CDR1 MNHEY and CDR2 SVGAGI. This CDR3 spans 15 amino acids. V lost 6 bases to trimming and J lost 6 bases; unmatched junction nucleotides: 10.